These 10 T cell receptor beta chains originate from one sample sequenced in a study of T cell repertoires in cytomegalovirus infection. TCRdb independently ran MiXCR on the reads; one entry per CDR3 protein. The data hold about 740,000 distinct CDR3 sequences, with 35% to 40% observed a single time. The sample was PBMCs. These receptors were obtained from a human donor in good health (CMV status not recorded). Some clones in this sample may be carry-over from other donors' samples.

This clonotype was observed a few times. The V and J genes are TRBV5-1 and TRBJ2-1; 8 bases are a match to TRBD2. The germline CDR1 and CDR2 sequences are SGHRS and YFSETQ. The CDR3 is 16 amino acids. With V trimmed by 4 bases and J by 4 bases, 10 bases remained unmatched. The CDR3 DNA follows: TGCGCCAGCAGCCGAGCCGGGACTAGGGAATACAATGAGCAGTTCTTC. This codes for CASSRAGTREYNEQFF.

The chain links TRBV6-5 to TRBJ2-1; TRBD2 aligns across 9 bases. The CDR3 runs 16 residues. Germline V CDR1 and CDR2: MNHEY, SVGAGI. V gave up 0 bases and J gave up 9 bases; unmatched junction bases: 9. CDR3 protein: CASSYSGVAGASEQFF. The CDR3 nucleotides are TGTGCCAGCAGTTACTCCGGGGTAGCGGGAGCAAGTGAGCAGTTCTTC.

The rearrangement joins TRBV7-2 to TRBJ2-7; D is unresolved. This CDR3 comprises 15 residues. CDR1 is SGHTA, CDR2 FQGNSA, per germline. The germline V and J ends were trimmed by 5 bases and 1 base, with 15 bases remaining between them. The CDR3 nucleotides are TGTGCCAGCAGCCTACGCACCGGGCGATCCTACGAGCAGTACTTC. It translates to CASSLRTGRSYEQYF.

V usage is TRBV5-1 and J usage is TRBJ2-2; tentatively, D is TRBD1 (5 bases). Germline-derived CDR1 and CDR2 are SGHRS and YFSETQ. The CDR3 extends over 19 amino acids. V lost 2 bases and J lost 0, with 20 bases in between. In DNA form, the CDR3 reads TGCGCCAGCAGCTTTTCCGCAGGGCACCAGAACGCGAACACCGGGGAGCTGTTTTTT. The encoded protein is CASSFSAGHQNANTGELFF. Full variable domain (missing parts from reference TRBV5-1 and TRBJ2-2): KAGVTQTPRYLIKTRGQQVTLSCSPISGHRSVSWYQQTPGQGLQFLFEYFSETQRNKGNFPGRFSGRQFSNSRSEMNVSTLELGDSALYLCASSFSAGHQNANTGELFFGEGSRLTVL.

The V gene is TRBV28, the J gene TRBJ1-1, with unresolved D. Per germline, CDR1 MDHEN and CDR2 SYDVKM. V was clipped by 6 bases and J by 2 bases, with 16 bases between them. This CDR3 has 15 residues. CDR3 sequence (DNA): TGTGCCAGCAGCCCCGAAGGAGAAAGAAACACTGAAGCTTTCTTT. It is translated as CASSPEGERNTEAFF.

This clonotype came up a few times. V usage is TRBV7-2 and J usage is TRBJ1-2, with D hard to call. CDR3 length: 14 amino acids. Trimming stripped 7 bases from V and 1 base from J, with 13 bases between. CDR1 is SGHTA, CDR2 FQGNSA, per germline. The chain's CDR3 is CASIGLGDNYGYTF. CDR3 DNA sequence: TGTGCCAGCATTGGATTAGGAGATAACTATGGCTACACCTTC.

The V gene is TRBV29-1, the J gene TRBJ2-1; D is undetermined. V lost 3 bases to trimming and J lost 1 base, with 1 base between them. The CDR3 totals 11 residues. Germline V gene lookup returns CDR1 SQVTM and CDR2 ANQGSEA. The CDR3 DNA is TGCAGCGTTGATTCCTACAATGAGCAGTTCTTC. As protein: CSVDSYNEQFF.

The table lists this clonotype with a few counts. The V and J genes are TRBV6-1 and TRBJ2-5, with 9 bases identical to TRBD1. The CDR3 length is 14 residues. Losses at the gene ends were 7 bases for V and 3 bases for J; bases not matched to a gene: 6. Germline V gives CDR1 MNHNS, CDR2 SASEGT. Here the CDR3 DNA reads TGTGCCAGCACTCTGGGACAGGGAAAAGAGACCCAGTACTTC. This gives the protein CASTLGQGKETQYF.

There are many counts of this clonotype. The CDR3 region has the DNA TGTGCCAGCAGCTTAGGCGGGAGGGCGCTGTACAATGAGCAGTTCTTC. It yields the protein CASSLGGRALYNEQFF. The rearrangement uses TRBV7-9 and TRBJ2-1; 9 bases are shared with TRBD2. The CDR3 spans 16 residues. Germline-derived CDR1 and CDR2 are SEHNR and FQNEAQ (reference sequence). Trimming cost V 1 base and J 4 bases; bases outside gene matches: 5. The whole variable domain, filled in from reference TRBV7-9 and TRBJ2-1, reads DTGVSQNPRHKITKRGQNVTFRCDPISEHNRLYWYRQTLGQGPEFLTYFQNEAQLEKSRLLSDRFSAERPKGSFSTLEIQRTEQGDSAMYLCASSLGGRALYNEQFFGPGTRLTVL.

The CDR3, as DNA: TGTGCCAGCAGTGAGGCACTTAGCACAGATACGCAGTATTTT. This sequence encodes CASSEALSTDTQYF. This sequence joins TRBV2 and TRBJ2-3; D uncertain. The CDR3 runs to 14 residues. Trimming left V 3 bases short and J 0 bases short, with 7 bases between. The germline CDR1 and CDR2 sequences are SNHLY and FYNNEI.